This TCR beta chain stems from a study of beta chain features in type 1 diabetes. Study-wide points: Lower insertion and higher deletion counts appeared at VDJ junctions in type 1 diabetes patients.

The J segment lost 3 bases and the V segment lost 2 bases, leaving 5 bases of the junction unmatched. The germline V gene encodes CDR1 SGDLS and CDR2 YYNGEE. The CDR3 totals 16 residues. This clone occurred a few times. Its cognate antigen is unknown. TCRB transcripts that were expressed got sequenced, as all of the isolated RNA had been reverse transcribed. Libraries were prepared by immunoSEQ multiplex PCR; TCRdb keeps only in-frame clonotypes and omits some of them. The data hold around 320,000 clones, with around 15% observed a single time. The specimen was central memory CD4+ T cells from blood. The V call is TRBV9, the J call TRBJ2-1; 10 bases are a match to TRBD1. This sequence was found in a man aged 25-45 years in good health. The CDR3 region is CASSVAGTGVYNEQFF. DNA for the CDR3: TGTGCCAGCAGCGTGGCCGGGACAGGGGTCTACAATGAGCAGTTCTTC.